The T cell receptor beta chain described here comes from a study of shared clonotypes between healthy human individuals. Regarding the study as a whole: Rarefaction analysis demonstrated incomplete sorted-subset sequencing notwithstanding large depth. Investigators expected sequencing depth to affect clonotype sharing among donors. Larger estimated richness was generally seen in naive subsets than in memory subsets.

Produced via immunoSEQ multiplex PCR; TCRdb's table is partial and in-frame only. The table records 560,000 or so clones, 90% to 97% of them present only once. Cells designated naive CD8 were CD45RO-negative and were positively selected for CCR7, with terminally differentiated effector memory CD45RA+ cells excluded. There were no recent acute infections or vaccinations among the donors, who were healthy HIV-negative adults. Concerning this clone: Its antigen is still unknown.

This CDR3 has 14 residues. Germline loops: CDR1 SEHNR, CDR2 FQNEAQ (reference sequence). V lost 5 bases and J lost 4; bases outside the gene matches: 6. This receptor was identified in a woman aged 25 to 39 in good health. The chain uses TRBV7-9 and TRBJ2-7, with 9 bases fitting TRBD1. Sequencing was carried out using naive CD8+ T cells sorted from blood. CDR3 in DNA: TGTGCCAGCAGCCCACAGGGGGCAGATTACGAGCAGTACTTC. Translating gives CASSPQGADYEQYF.